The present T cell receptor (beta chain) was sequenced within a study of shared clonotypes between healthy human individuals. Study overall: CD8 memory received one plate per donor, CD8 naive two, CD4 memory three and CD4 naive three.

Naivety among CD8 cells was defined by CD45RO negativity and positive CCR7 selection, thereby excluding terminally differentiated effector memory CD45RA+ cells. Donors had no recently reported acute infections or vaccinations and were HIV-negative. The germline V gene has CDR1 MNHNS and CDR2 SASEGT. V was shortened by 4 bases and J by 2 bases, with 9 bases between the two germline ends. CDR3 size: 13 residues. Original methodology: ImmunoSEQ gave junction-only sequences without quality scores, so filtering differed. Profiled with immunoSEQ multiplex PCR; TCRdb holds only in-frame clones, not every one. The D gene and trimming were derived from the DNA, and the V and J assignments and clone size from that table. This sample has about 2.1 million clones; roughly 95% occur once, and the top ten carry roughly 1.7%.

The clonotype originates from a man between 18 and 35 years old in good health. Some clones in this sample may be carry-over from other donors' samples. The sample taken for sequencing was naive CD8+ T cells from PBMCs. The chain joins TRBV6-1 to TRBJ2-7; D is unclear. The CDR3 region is CASSAGRTYEQYF. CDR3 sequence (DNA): TGTGCCAGCAGTGCCGGCAGAACCTACGAGCAGTACTTC.